The clone carrying this T cell receptor beta chain was picked up one time. V lost 0 bases to trimming and J lost 3 bases; unmatched junction nucleotides: 5. The CDR3 is 16 amino acids. CDR1 is SGHKS, CDR2 YYEKEE, per germline (reference sequence). In the original processing: Scientists estimated how many nucleated cells there were by amplifying reference gene primers. Sequencing used immunoSEQ multiplex PCR; TCRdb keeps in-frame clones, though not all of them. That table furnishes V, J and clone size, whereas the DNA furnished D and trimming. The sample lists 200,000 to 250,000 clones; roughly 80% were seen once. The record originates from a study of blood T cell repertoires in COVID-19. Study-wide context: Whether acute or convalescent, the COVID-19 samples came from the United States, Italy and Spain. Nucleic acid was either cDNA or gDNA, and it came from T cells, B-cell-depleted T cells, or PBMCs.

The source of this sequence is a woman aged 40 to 55 with active or convalescent COVID-19. Sequencing input: peripheral blood. The chain joins TRBV5-5 to TRBJ2-1; TRBD1 aligns across 8 bases. This CDR3 is CASSLAPGGVYNEQFF. CDR3 coding DNA: TGTGCCAGCAGCTTGGCCCCAGGGGGCGTCTACAATGAGCAGTTCTTC.